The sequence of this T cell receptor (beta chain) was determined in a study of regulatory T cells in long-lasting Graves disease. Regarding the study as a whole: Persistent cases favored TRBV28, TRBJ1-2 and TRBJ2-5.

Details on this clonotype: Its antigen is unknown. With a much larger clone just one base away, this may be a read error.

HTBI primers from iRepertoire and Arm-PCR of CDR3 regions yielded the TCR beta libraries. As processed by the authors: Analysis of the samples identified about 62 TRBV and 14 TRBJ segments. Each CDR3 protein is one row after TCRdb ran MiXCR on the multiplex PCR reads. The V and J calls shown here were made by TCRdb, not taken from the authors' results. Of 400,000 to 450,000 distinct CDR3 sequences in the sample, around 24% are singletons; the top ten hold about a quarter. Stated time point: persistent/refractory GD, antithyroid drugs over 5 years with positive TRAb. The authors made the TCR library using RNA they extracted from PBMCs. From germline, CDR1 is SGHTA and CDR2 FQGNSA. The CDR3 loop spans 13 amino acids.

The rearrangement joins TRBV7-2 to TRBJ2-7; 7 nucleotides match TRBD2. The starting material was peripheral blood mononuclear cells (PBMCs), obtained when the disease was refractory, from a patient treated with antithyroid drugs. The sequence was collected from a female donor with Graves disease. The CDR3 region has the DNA TGTGCCAGCAGCTTAGGTGGGGGGGGGTTGGTGAACTTC. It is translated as CASSLGGGGLVNF. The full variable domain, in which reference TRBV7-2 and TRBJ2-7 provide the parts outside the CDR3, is GAGVSQSPSNKVTEKGKDVELRCDPISGHTALYWYRQSLGQGLEFLIYFQGNSAPDKSGLPSDRFSAERTGGSVSTLTIQRTQQEDSAVYLCASSLGGGGLVNFGPGTRLTVT.